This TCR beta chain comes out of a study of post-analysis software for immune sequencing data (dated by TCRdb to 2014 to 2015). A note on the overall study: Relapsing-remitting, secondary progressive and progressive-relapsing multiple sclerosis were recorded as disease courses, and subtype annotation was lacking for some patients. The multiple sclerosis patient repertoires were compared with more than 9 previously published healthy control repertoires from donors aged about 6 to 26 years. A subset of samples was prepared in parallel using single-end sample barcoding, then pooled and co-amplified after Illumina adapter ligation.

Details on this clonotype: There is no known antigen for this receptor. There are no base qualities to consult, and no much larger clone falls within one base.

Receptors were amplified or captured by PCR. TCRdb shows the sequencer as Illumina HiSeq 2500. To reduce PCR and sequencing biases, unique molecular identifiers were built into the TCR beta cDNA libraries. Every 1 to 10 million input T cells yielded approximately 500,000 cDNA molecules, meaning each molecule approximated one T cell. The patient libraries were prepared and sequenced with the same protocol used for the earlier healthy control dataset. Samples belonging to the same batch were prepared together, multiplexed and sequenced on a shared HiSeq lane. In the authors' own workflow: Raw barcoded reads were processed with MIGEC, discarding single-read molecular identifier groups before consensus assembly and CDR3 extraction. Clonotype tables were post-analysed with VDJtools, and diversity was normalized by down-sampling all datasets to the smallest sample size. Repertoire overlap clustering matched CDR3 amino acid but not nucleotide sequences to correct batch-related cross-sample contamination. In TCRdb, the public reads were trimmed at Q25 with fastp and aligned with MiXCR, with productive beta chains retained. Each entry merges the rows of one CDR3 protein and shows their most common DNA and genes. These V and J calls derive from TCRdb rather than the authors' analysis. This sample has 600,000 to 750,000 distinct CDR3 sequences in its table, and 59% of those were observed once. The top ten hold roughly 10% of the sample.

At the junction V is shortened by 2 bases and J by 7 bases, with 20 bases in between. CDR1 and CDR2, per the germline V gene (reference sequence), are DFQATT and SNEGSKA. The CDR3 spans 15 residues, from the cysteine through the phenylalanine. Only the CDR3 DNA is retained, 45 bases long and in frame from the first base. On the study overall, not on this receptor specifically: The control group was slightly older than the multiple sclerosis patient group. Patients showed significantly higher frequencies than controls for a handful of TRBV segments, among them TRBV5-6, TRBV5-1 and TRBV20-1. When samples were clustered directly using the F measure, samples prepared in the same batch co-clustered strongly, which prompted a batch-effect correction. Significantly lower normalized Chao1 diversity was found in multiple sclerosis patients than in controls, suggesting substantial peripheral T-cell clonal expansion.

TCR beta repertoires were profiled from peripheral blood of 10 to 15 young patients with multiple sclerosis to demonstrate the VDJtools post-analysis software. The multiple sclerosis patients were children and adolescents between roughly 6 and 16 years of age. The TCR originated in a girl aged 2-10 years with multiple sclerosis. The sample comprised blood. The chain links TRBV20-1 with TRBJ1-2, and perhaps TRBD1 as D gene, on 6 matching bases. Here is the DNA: TGCAGTGCTAGAAAGTCACCGGCGGGGGGCCGTGGCTACACCTTC. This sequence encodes CSARKSPAGGRGYTF.